Each of the 26 T cell receptor beta chains below was sequenced from the same sample in a study of vaccination effects on CD4 cells after COVID-19. Once cultured for 10 to 11 days, the cells underwent separation to obtain CD4+ T cells. These TCRs are of unknown antigen specificity. Profiling relied on immunoSEQ multiplex PCR, and the TCRdb table lists in-frame clones only, not all of them. The profile covers 50,000 to 60,000 clones, with over 65% appearing a single time and 2.5% to 3.5% taken by the ten largest. The sample here was CD4+ T cells from PBMCs cultured without peptide, taken before COVID-19 vaccination. The receptors stem from a human donor who received a COVID-19 vaccine.

The genes are TRBV18 and TRBJ2-1, with TRBD2 matching 12 bases. V lost 6 bases and J lost 2; bases outside the gene matches: 8. Germline CDR1 and CDR2: KGHSH and LQKENI. This CDR3 region has 17 residues. The CDR3 nucleotides read TGTGCCAGCTCCCCCAGACTAGCGGGGGATCCCTACAATGAGCAGTTCTTC. This gives the protein CASSPRLAGDPYNEQFF. The full variable domain, with the rest looked up from reference TRBV18 and TRBJ2-1, is NAGVMQNPRHLVRRRGQEARLRCSPMKGHSHVYWYRQLPEEGLKFMVYLQKENIIDESGMPKERFSAEFPKEGPSILRIQQVVRGDSAAYFCASSPRLAGDPYNEQFFGPGTRLTVL.

The chain joins TRBV12-5 to TRBJ1-4; TRBD1 might be the D (6 bases). The CDR3 extends over 15 amino acids. V dropped 0 bases and J dropped 5 bases, with 10 bases sitting between them. Germline loops: CDR1 LGHNT, CDR2 FRNRAP. The CDR3 region is CASGLVQTGNEKLFF. CDR3 nucleotides: TGTGCTAGTGGTTTGGTCCAGACAGGAAATGAAAAACTGTTTTTT.

The CDR3 DNA is TGTGCCAGCGGGACAGGGGTTGGCTACACCTTC. It codes for CASGTGVGYTF. V and J are TRBV2 and TRBJ1-2, with 10 bases identical to TRBD1. Germline V gene data show CDR1 as SNHLY and CDR2 as FYNNEI. Germline trimming cut 8 bases from V and 7 bases from J; bases unmatched to any gene: 1. This CDR3 has 11 residues.

This clone appeared a few times. This rearrangement joins TRBV5-1 to TRBJ2-3, with 10 positions matching TRBD1. This CDR3 is built from 15 residues. With V trimmed by 4 bases and J by 3 bases, 5 bases remained unmatched. CDR1 and CDR2 (germline): SGHRS, YFSETQ. The CDR3 loop is CASSPGDRGTDTQYF. In nucleotides, the CDR3 is TGCGCCAGCAGCCCAGGGGACAGGGGAACAGATACGCAGTATTTT.

The CDR3 loop is CASSSQGLYGYTF. For the CDR3, the DNA is TGTGCCAGCAGCTCACAGGGGCTCTATGGCTACACCTTC. The rearrangement links TRBV7-9 to TRBJ1-2; 7 bases are a match to TRBD1. Germline CDR1 is SEHNR and CDR2 is FQNEAQ (reference sequence). The CDR3 has 13 residues. J was trimmed by 4 bases and V by 4 bases; bases with no gene match: 3.

The rearrangement uses TRBV24-1 and TRBJ2-1, with TRBD1 matching over 11 bases. Germline values: CDR1 KGHDR, CDR2 SFDVKD. The ends lost 3 bases at V and 8 bases at J; junction bases unmatched: 8. The CDR3 loop spans 16 amino acids. This CDR3 reads CATSDGDRGLGDEQFF. Written as DNA, the CDR3 is TGTGCCACCAGTGATGGGGACAGGGGGTTAGGGGATGAGCAGTTCTTC.

The chain has TRBV18 and TRBJ2-1; possibly TRBD1 for D (5 bases). Germline V gives CDR1 KGHSH, CDR2 LQKENI. There are 15 residues in the CDR3. V dropped 2 bases and J dropped 0 bases, with 8 bases sitting between them. In DNA form, the CDR3 reads TGTGCCAGCTCACCAAGACAGAGCTCCTACAATGAGCAGTTCTTC. This gives the protein CASSPRQSSYNEQFF.

V usage is TRBV2 and J usage is TRBJ1-1; tentatively, D is TRBD1 (5 bases). Trimming left V 6 bases short and J 4 bases short, with 18 bases between. CDR1 SNHLY and CDR2 FYNNEI come from the germline V gene. The CDR3 extends over 15 amino acids. Here the CDR3 DNA reads TGTGCCAGCAGCAATGAGGGACTCGGAGGCACTGAAGCTTTCTTT. It yields the protein CASSNEGLGGTEAFF.

This chain joins TRBV2 and TRBJ2-5, with 7 bases fitting TRBD2. V lost 3 bases to trimming and J lost 5 bases; unmatched junction nucleotides: 6. Germline lookup yields CDR1 SNHLY and CDR2 FYNNEI. This CDR3 is built from 14 residues. CDR3 in DNA: TGTGCCAGCAGTGATCCCCGGGGGGTGGAGACCCAGTACTTC. Its translation: CASSDPRGVETQYF.

The chain links TRBV7-2 to TRBJ2-1; 8 bases map to TRBD1. Germline V gene sequence: CDR1 SGHTA, CDR2 FQGNSA. The junction had 4 bases not matched to a gene; V was cut back by 4 bases and J by 8 bases. The CDR3 extends over 13 amino acids. The CDR3 spells CASSSRQGYEQFF. The CDR3 nucleotides read TGTGCCAGCAGCTCCCGACAGGGGTATGAGCAGTTCTTC.

The chain combines TRBV2 with TRBJ1-4; a weak D match, TRBD1 (5 bases). V gave up 6 bases and J gave up 8 bases, with 13 bases separating them. Germline V gene sequence: CDR1 SNHLY, CDR2 FYNNEI. This CDR3 spans 13 amino acids. CDR3 bases: TGTGCCAGCAGGGGGCTGGGAGGGGAAAAACTGTTTTTT. Amino acid sequence: CASRGLGGEKLFF.

The chain uses TRBV6-2 or TRBV6-3 and TRBJ2-2, with TRBD1 matching 8 bases. V gave up 6 bases and J gave up 1 base; unmatched junction bases: 7. CDR3 length: 16 amino acids. Per the germline V gene, CDR1 is MNHEY and CDR2 is SVGEGT. The DNA of the CDR3 is TGTGCCAGCAGCTCACCCGGGACAGGGAACACCGGGGAGCTGTTTTTT. It is translated as CASSSPGTGNTGELFF.

This clone was seen a handful of times. This chain connects TRBV27 to TRBJ2-2; TRBD1 aligns across 7 bases. Looked up from germline, CDR1 is MNHEY and CDR2 is SMNVEV (reference sequence). There are 18 residues in the CDR3. V trimming: 6 bases; J trimming: 0 bases; junction bases outside the gene matches: 13. This CDR3 reads CASRLGPDRASNTGELFF. The CDR3, as DNA: TGTGCCAGCAGATTGGGTCCAGACAGGGCCTCGAACACCGGGGAGCTGTTTTTT.

By its share, this clone is medium-sized. The chain combines TRBV9 with TRBJ2-1, with TRBD1 matching over 9 bases. The CDR3 totals 16 residues. V shed 3 bases and J 1 base; nucleotides not matched to a gene: 5. From germline, CDR1 is SGDLS and CDR2 YYNGEE. The CDR3 loop is CASSAQGALSYNEQFF. CDR3 bases: TGTGCCAGCAGCGCACAGGGGGCTCTTTCCTACAATGAGCAGTTCTTC.

This chain uses TRBV28 with TRBJ1-5; D remains ambiguous. The germline V gene has CDR1 MDHEN and CDR2 SYDVKM. The CDR3 has 12 residues. Trimming shortened V by 6 bases and J by 3 bases, and 6 bases separated the two germline ends. In DNA, the CDR3 is TGTGCCAGCAGAGACCTCAATCAGCCCCAGCATTTT. It specifies CASRDLNQPQHF.

The chain uses TRBV14 and TRBJ1-1; possible D gene TRBD1, 5 bases. V was cut by 0 bases and J by 0 bases, with 14 bases left in between. The CDR3 totals 17 residues. Per germline, CDR1 SGHDN and CDR2 FVKESK. The DNA of the CDR3 is TGTGCCAGCAGCCAAGATTTGGGACGGAGTGTGAACACTGAAGCTTTCTTT. Protein sequence: CASSQDLGRSVNTEAFF.

This clone has a handful of counts. The V gene is TRBV3-1 (or the pseudogene TRBV3-2), the J gene TRBJ1-1; D is unclear. This CDR3 has 14 amino acids. Between the trimmed V and J ends, which lost 3 bases and 1 base, there was a span of 9 bases. The V gene's germline CDR1 is LGHDT and CDR2 YNNKEL (reference sequence). In nucleotides, the CDR3 is TGTGCCAGCAGCCAGGGGTGGAGGAACACTGAAGCTTTCTTT. Translating gives CASSQGWRNTEAFF.

The J gene is TRBJ1-1, the V gene TRBV7-3; a weak D match, TRBD1 (5 bases). Trimming stripped 3 bases from V and 1 base from J, with 6 bases between. Germline assignment: CDR1 SGHTA and CDR2 FQGTGA. This CDR3 contains 13 residues. In DNA form, the CDR3 reads TGTGCCAGCAGCTTGACAGAGAACACTGAAGCTTTCTTT. Amino acids: CASSLTENTEAFF. Combining the CDR3 with reference TRBV7-3 and TRBJ1-1 gives the whole variable domain GAGVSQTPSNKVTEKGKYVELRCDPISGHTALYWYRQSLGQGPEFLIYFQGTGAADDSGLPNDRFFAVRPEGSVSTLKIQRTERGDSAVYLCASSLTENTEAFFGQGTRLTVV.

The chain links TRBV5-6 to TRBJ2-3, with 9 bases identical to TRBD1. The CDR3 is made up of 15 amino acids. Germline trimming cut 1 base from V and 2 bases from J; bases unmatched to any gene: 2. CDR1 SGHDT and CDR2 YYEEEE come from the germline V gene. CDR3 DNA sequence: TGTGCCAGCAGCTTGAGGACAGGGGACACAGATACGCAGTATTTT. As protein: CASSLRTGDTDTQYF.

The rearrangement uses TRBV4-1 and TRBJ1-5; no clear D. The V gene lost 4 bases and the J gene lost 6 bases, with 10 bases spanning the gap. From germline, CDR1 is MGHRA and CDR2 YSYEKL. The CDR3 loop spans 13 amino acids. The CDR3 region has the DNA TGCGCCAGCAGCCGAGACGTGGTTCAGCCCCAGCATTTT. Protein product: CASSRDVVQPQHF.

The genes are TRBV7-2 and TRBJ2-7, with 8 bases lining up with TRBD2. After removal of 1 base from V and 0 bases from J, the junction contained 2 bases not matched to a gene. Germline CDR1 reads SGHTA; CDR2 reads FQGNSA. The CDR3 extends over 15 amino acids. Here the CDR3 DNA reads TGTGCCAGCAGCTTAGACGGGACTAGCTCCTACGAGCAGTACGTC. It specifies CASSLDGTSSYEQYV.

The CDR3 sequence is CASIGWGGETQYF. For the CDR3, the DNA is TGCGCCAGCATTGGGTGGGGAGGTGAGACCCAGTACTTC. The gene calls are TRBV10-2 and TRBJ2-5; TRBD2 is a possible D gene (6 bases). The CDR3 is 13 amino acids. Looked up from germline, CDR1 is WSHSY and CDR2 is SAAADI. The V and J ends lost 7 bases and 5 bases respectively, with 14 bases between them.

The gene calls are TRBV5-1 and TRBJ2-3, with a tentative D call TRBD1 (6 bases). Germline CDR1 SGHRS, CDR2 YFSETQ. The CDR3 is 14 residues long. Trimming removed 1 base at V and 4 bases at J, with 10 bases between. This chain's CDR3 is CASSLTGPADTQYF. The CDR3 region has the DNA TGCGCCAGCAGCTTGACAGGGCCCGCAGATACGCAGTATTTT.

The V call is TRBV3-1 (or the pseudogene TRBV3-2), the J call TRBJ2-3, with 12 bases matching TRBD2. With V trimmed by 4 bases and J by 0 bases, 2 bases remained unmatched. Germline-derived CDR1 and CDR2 are LGHDT and YNNKEL (reference sequence). There are 16 residues in the CDR3. The CDR3 sequence: CASSRGLAGSTDTQYF. CDR3 coding DNA: TGTGCCAGCAGCCGAGGACTAGCGGGAAGCACAGATACGCAGTATTTT.

This rearrangement joins TRBV5-8 to TRBJ2-1; maybe TRBD1 (5 bases). From germline, CDR1 is SGHTS and CDR2 YDEGEE. The CDR3 consists of 15 residues. V was shortened by 1 base and J by 0 bases, with 8 bases between the two germline ends. This CDR3 is CASSLRQSSYNEQFF. The CDR3 DNA reads TGTGCCAGCAGCTTGCGACAGAGCTCCTACAATGAGCAGTTCTTC. Looking up the rest from reference TRBV5-8 and TRBJ2-1 gives the full variable domain: EAGVTQSPTHLIKTRGQQATLRCSPISGHTSVYWYQQALGLGLQFLLWYDEGEERNRGNFPPRFSGRQFPNYSSELNVNALELEDSALYLCASSLRQSSYNEQFFGPGTRLTVL.

CDR3 nucleotides: TGTGCCAGCTCACCCCAGAGGCTTGGGCAGAGCCTATATGGCTACACCTTC. It translates to CASSPQRLGQSLYGYTF. The chain combines TRBV18 with TRBJ1-2; no reliable D call. The CDR3 is 17 residues long. Germline V gives CDR1 KGHSH, CDR2 LQKENI. With 3 bases removed from V and 5 bases from J, the gap between germline ends came to 22 bases.